One sample yielded the 18 T cell receptor beta chains listed below, sequenced in a study of breast tumors, draining lymph nodes, adjacent tissues. In TCRdb, the multiplex PCR reads were re-called with MiXCR into one record per CDR3 protein. The table has under 300,000 distinct CDR3 sequences, under 40% seen once. The lymph nodes were axillary draining lymph nodes from breast cancer patients. The sample comprised axillary lymph node tissue. The receptors were sampled from a female donor with breast cancer. Some clones in this sample may be carry-over from other donors' samples.

This clonotype occurred many times. The rearrangement links TRBV5-5 to TRBJ1-5; D not certain. The CDR3 has 15 amino acids. The germline gives CDR1 SGHKS, CDR2 YYEKEE (reference sequence). Trimming left V 0 bases short and J 9 bases short, with 16 bases between. For the CDR3, the DNA is TGTGCCAGCAGCTTGGCTGCAGTATCAGCGGGGCCCCAGCATTTT. This gives the protein CASSLAAVSAGPQHF.

This clonotype was counted ten times or more. The chain joins TRBV6-2 or TRBV6-3 to TRBJ1-6; possibly TRBD1 for D (5 bases). This CDR3 has 14 amino acids. Trimming left V 4 bases short and J 9 bases short, with 13 bases between. CDR1 is MNHEY, CDR2 SVGEGT, per germline. The CDR3 sequence: CASSFEGTSSPLHF. Written as DNA, the CDR3 is TGTGCCAGCAGTTTCGAAGGGACGAGTTCACCCCTCCACTTT.

This clonotype was detected a few times. DNA of the CDR3: TGTGCCAGCTCACCATCCCAGCGGGCCTACGAGCAGTACTTC. Amino acids: CASSPSQRAYEQYF. The V gene is TRBV18, the J gene TRBJ2-7, with D tentatively TRBD2 (6 bases). The CDR3 length is 14 residues. The V gene lost 2 bases and the J gene lost 2 bases, with 10 bases spanning the gap. The germline CDR1 and CDR2 sequences are KGHSH and LQKENI.

In its sample, this clonotype was seen many times. This chain uses TRBV19 with TRBJ1-4; 12 nucleotides align to TRBD1. CDR1 is LNHDA and CDR2 is SQIVND in the germline V gene (reference sequence). Trimming took 7 bases from V and 8 from J; bases not matched to a gene: 17. The CDR3 is 18 amino acids. In DNA, the CDR3 is TGTGCCAGTACCGGGACAGGGGGCGAGAGCAGGTATGAGGAAAAACTGTTTTTT. This translates into CASTGTGGESRYEEKLFF.

This clonotype has at least ten counts. The chain links TRBV18 to TRBJ2-7; D is unresolved. The CDR3 has 9 residues. The germline gives CDR1 KGHSH, CDR2 LQKENI. Trimming cost V 0 bases and J 12 bases, with 3 bases left between them. This chain's CDR3 is CASSPPLYF. The CDR3 DNA follows: TGTGCCAGCTCACCACCGCTGTACTTC.

This clonotype was recorded at least ten times. The chain links TRBV19 to TRBJ1-6, with D uncertain. In germline, CDR1 is LNHDA, CDR2 SQIVND (reference sequence). V was shortened by 1 base and J by 6 bases, with 13 bases between the two germline ends. This CDR3 spans 16 amino acids. CDR3 bases: TGTGCCAGTAGTATAGGGAAGACGGCCTCTAATTCACCCCTCCACTTT. It specifies CASSIGKTASNSPLHF.

This clonotype has ten or more counts. The rearrangement links TRBV20-1 to TRBJ2-5, with a weak D call TRBD1 (6 bases). Germline CDR1 reads DFQATT; CDR2 reads SNEGSKA (reference sequence). This CDR3 contains 12 residues. The V gene lost 6 bases and the J gene lost 2 bases, with 10 bases spanning the gap. The CDR3 sequence is CSAGGQQETQYF. The CDR3 DNA is TGCAGTGCCGGAGGACAGCAAGAGACCCAGTACTTC.

This clonotype appeared a single time. The rearrangement joins TRBV20-1 to TRBJ2-5; 12 bases are a match to TRBD2. The CDR3 covers 13 residues. Trimming at V came to 5 bases and at J to 4 bases, leaving 2 bases not matched to a gene. The germline gives CDR1 DFQATT, CDR2 SNEGSKA (reference sequence). The CDR3 DNA reads TGCAGTGCTCTAGCGGGAGGGATAGAGACCCAGTACTTC. This sequence encodes CSALAGGIETQYF.

The chain has TRBV6-2 or TRBV6-3 and TRBJ1-2; weak D call: TRBD1 (6 bases). Germline V gene data show CDR1 as MNHEY and CDR2 as SVGEGT. Between the trimmed V and J ends, which lost 5 bases and 8 bases, there was a span of 15 bases. The CDR3 extends over 13 amino acids. Here the CDR3 DNA reads TGTGCCAGCAGTCACTACAGGCAGGGGGGCTACACCTTC. Translation gives CASSHYRQGGYTF.

This clonotype was seen only a few times. This chain links TRBV7-9 with TRBJ1-1; 8 bases fit TRBD1. Trimming at V came to 5 bases and at J to 5 bases, leaving 4 bases not matched to a gene. Germline V gives CDR1 SEHNR, CDR2 FQNEAQ (reference sequence). The CDR3 runs to 13 residues. The CDR3 DNA is TGTGCCAGCAGCGTAGGACAGGGAACTGAAGCTTTCTTT. This codes for CASSVGQGTEAFF.

This clonotype was recorded at least ten times. The chain uses TRBV7-9 and TRBJ2-3, with D perhaps TRBD2 (7 bases). The CDR3 totals 16 residues. Per the germline V gene, CDR1 is SEHNR and CDR2 is FQNEAQ (reference sequence). V dropped 1 base and J dropped 1 base, with 12 bases sitting between them. The CDR3 spells CASSLGGGQGTDTQYF. In nucleotides, the CDR3 is TGTGCCAGCAGCTTAGGGGGGGGGCAGGGCACAGATACGCAGTATTTT.

DNA for the CDR3: TGTGCCAGCAGCGTAGGACTAGCGGGGGGGCCAACCGGGGAGCTGTTTTTT. Residues: CASSVGLAGGPTGELFF. The V gene is TRBV9, the J gene TRBJ2-2; 14 bases map to TRBD2. Trimming took 0 bases from V and 5 from J; bases not matched to a gene: 3. Germline loops: CDR1 SGDLS, CDR2 YYNGEE. The length of the CDR3 is 17 residues. Together with reference TRBV9 and TRBJ2-2, the CDR3 gives the full variable domain: DSGVTQTPKHLITATGQRVTLRCSPRSGDLSVYWYQQSLDQGLQFLIQYYNGEERAKGNILERFSAQQFPDLHSELNLSSLELGDSALYFCASSVGLAGGPTGELFFGEGSRLTVL.

This clonotype was counted ten times or more. The gene calls are TRBV18 and TRBJ2-6, with 7 bases matching TRBD2. V dropped 0 bases and J dropped 2; count of bases not matched to a gene: 7. The CDR3 loop spans 18 amino acids. The germline V gene encodes CDR1 KGHSH and CDR2 LQKENI. The CDR3, as DNA: TGTGCCAGCTCACCACCCCAGGGAGGGGCACCTGGGGCCAACGTCCTGACTTTC. It yields the protein CASSPPQGGAPGANVLTF. Drawing the rest from reference TRBV18 and TRBJ2-6, the complete variable domain is NAGVMQNPRHLVRRRGQEARLRCSPMKGHSHVYWYRQLPEEGLKFMVYLQKENIIDESGMPKERFSAEFPKEGPSILRIQQVVRGDSAAYFCASSPPQGGAPGANVLTFGAGSRLTVL.

A note on this clonotype: This sequence may be a read error, since a much larger clone differs from it by one base. V usage is TRBV20-1 and J usage is TRBJ2-7, with TRBD2 matching over 11 bases. Germline CDR1 DFQATT, CDR2 SNEGSKA (reference sequence). The CDR3 consists of 15 residues. V dropped 6 bases and J dropped 5; count of bases not matched to a gene: 12. The CDR3: CSAPNLLAGANEQYF. CDR3 nucleotides: TGCAGTGCCCCAAATCTACTAGCGGGAGCTAACGAGCAGTACTTC.

This clonotype has a count of ten or more. V usage is TRBV2 and J usage is TRBJ1-4; D is undetermined. In germline, CDR1 is SNHLY, CDR2 FYNNEI. The CDR3 consists of 13 residues. Trimming cost V 6 bases and J 7 bases, with 12 bases left between them. The CDR3 reads CASRIREAEKLFF. DNA of the CDR3: TGTGCCAGCAGGATCCGGGAGGCTGAAAAACTGTTTTTT.

The CDR3 sequence: CASMDPSGREETQYF. Here the CDR3 DNA reads TGTGCCAGCATGGATCCTAGCGGGAGGGAGGAGACCCAGTACTTC. The rearrangement links TRBV2 to TRBJ2-5; 12 bases align to TRBD2. The CDR3 is made up of 15 amino acids. Trimming cost V 7 bases and J 5 bases; bases outside gene matches: 8. CDR1 and CDR2 (germline): SNHLY, FYNNEI.

This chain links TRBV20-1 with TRBJ2-1; 7 positions match TRBD1. This CDR3 has 17 residues. Unmatched junction bases numbered 20, after V lost 6 bases and J lost 6 bases. Germline V gene lookup returns CDR1 DFQATT and CDR2 SNEGSKA (reference sequence). CDR3 amino acids: CSASSIQGQGVRNEQFF. The CDR3 coding sequence is TGCAGTGCCAGTAGTATACAGGGGCAGGGGGTTCGCAATGAGCAGTTCTTC.

This clonotype has more than one count but fewer than ten. This chain uses TRBV2 with TRBJ2-3, with 14 bases lining up with TRBD2. Germline V gene data show CDR1 as SNHLY and CDR2 as FYNNEI. The CDR3 is 16 residues long. The J segment lost 4 bases and the V segment lost 5 bases, leaving 5 bases of the junction unmatched. The CDR3 protein is CASSTRLAGGPDTQYF. The CDR3 coding sequence is TGTGCCAGCAGTACCCGACTAGCGGGAGGGCCAGATACGCAGTATTTT.